Many counts were recorded for the clone carrying this T cell receptor (beta chain). Antigen unknown. The data belong to a study of T cells after yellow fever vaccination. Study-level background: Preparing low-cell-number fractions relied on SMART-Seq v4 Ultra Low Input.

V trimming: 2 bases; J trimming: 0 bases; junction bases outside the gene matches: 0. CDR1 and CDR2 from the germline V gene are MNHEY and SVGEGT. The CDR3 is made up of 14 amino acids. Conversion of TCR transcripts into cDNA relied on 5'RACE template switching, which added a universal primer site and UMIs. TCRdb analysed the 5' RACE reads with MiXCR anew, one entry per CDR3 protein. Of some 390,000 distinct CDR3 sequences in the sample, roughly 6.2% are singletons; the top ten hold 15%. Study-level results: Most clones from primary vaccination were detected again post-booster (roughly 96% CD4, approximately 90% CD8).

This clonotype was obtained from a man younger than 45 who received the YFV17D yellow fever vaccine. Sequenced here: PBMCs, sampled 5 days after the yellow fever booster vaccination. The chain couples TRBV6-2 or TRBV6-3 to TRBJ2-7; 8 bases align to TRBD1. Written as DNA, the CDR3 is TGTGCCAGCAGTTACACAGGGGGCTCCTACGAGCAGTACTTC. It translates to CASSYTGGSYEQYF.